This T cell receptor beta chain emerged from a study of cytomegalovirus exposure and HLA in healthy donors. Study observations and caveats: The records held CMV serostatus as the only immune exposure information. Compared with the roughly 670-donor mean, an Asian-associated ancestry cluster reportedly had fewer N-insertions, according to a later analysis.

Trimming shortened V by 6 bases and J by 2 bases, and 14 bases separated the two germline ends. The length of the CDR3 is 15 residues. CDR1 is MNHNS and CDR2 is SASEGT in the germline V gene. PCR was performed using 60 Vbeta and 13 Jbeta primers. Measured with immunoSEQ multiplex PCR; TCRdb has only the in-frame clones, and not every one. Of about 140,000 clones in the sample, around 79% were seen once. This clone appeared a single time. The antigen remains undetermined. This clonotype was sampled from a male donor in good health and CMV-seronegative. Input material: PBMCs. The chain recombines TRBV6-1 with TRBJ1-5, with no clear D. Written as DNA, the CDR3 is TGTGCCAGCAGGGGCCGCGAAATAGGCAATCAGCCCCAGCATTTT. Protein product: CASRGREIGNQPQHF.